Presented here are 28 T cell receptor beta chains from one specimen sequenced in a study of T cell repertoires in cytomegalovirus infection. TCRdb passed the reads through MiXCR, listing each CDR3 protein once. The repertoire has under 600,000 distinct CDR3 sequences, approximately 15% of them found once; the top ten carry more than 20%. Specimen: CD8+ T cells from PBMCs. These TCRs come from a human donor in good health (CMV status not recorded). Some clones in this sample may be carry-over from other donors' samples.

This clonotype was detected many times. The chain uses TRBV7-3 and TRBJ1-2; possibly TRBD1 for D (5 bases). Per germline, CDR1 SGHTA and CDR2 FQGTGA. The CDR3 covers 13 residues. V dropped 5 bases and J dropped 3 bases, with 10 bases sitting between them. CDR3 nucleotides: TGTGCCAGCAGCCTCGAGGGGTACTATGGCTACACCTTC. It is translated as CASSLEGYYGYTF.

As concerns this clonotype: A junction end diverges from the germline sequence, so it may reflect a read error. V gene TRBV10-2 combines with J gene TRBJ2-5; TRBD2 aligns across 9 bases. The germline CDR1 and CDR2 sequences are WSHSY and SAAADI. The CDR3 spans 14 residues. DNA of the CDR3: TGCGCCAGCGGGAGCGGGAGGCGACAAGAGGCCCAGTACTTC. It codes for CASGSGRRQEAQYF.

To note about this clonotype: This may stem from a read error, because a much larger clone lies one nucleotide away. The CDR3 carries no conserved terminal phenylalanine or tryptophan, so it likely arises from a read error. This chain joins TRBV7-3 and TRBJ2-1; no clear D. CDR3 length: 12 residues. Germline CDR1 SGHTA, CDR2 FQGTGA. The ends were cut back, 8 bases at V and 5 bases at J, with 10 bases in the middle. CDR3 sequence (DNA): TGTGCCAGCGGGGAAAGTGACAATGAGCAGTTCTTA. It specifies CASGESDNEQFL.

This clonotype has at least ten counts. The rearrangement uses TRBV27 and TRBJ2-1; D unclear. The germline V gene encodes CDR1 MNHEY and CDR2 SMNVEV (reference sequence). This CDR3 has 10 amino acids. V was trimmed by 11 bases and J by 4 bases, leaving 6 bases between them. Here the CDR3 DNA reads TGTGCCTCAGGATACAATGAGCAGTTCTTC. This translates into CASGYNEQFF.

The chain combines TRBV28 with TRBJ2-5; the D gene is possibly TRBD1 (5 bases). The CDR3 loop spans 15 amino acids. Trimming stripped 5 bases from V and 1 base from J, with 14 bases between. Germline lookup yields CDR1 MDHEN and CDR2 SYDVKM. The CDR3 nucleotides read TGTGCCAGCAGTACCGCCAGGGTGGTCCAAGAGACCCAGTACTTC. It codes for CASSTARVVQETQYF. The full variable domain, rest sourced from reference TRBV28 and TRBJ2-5, is DVKVTQSSRYLVKRTGEKVFLECVQDMDHENMFWYRQDPGLGLRLIYFSYDVKMKEKGDIPEGYSVSREKKERFSLILESASTNQTSMYLCASSTARVVQETQYFGPGTRLLVL.

V usage is TRBV9 and J usage is TRBJ2-2; TRBD1 matches at 8 bases. Losses at the gene ends were 3 bases for V and 2 bases for J; bases not matched to a gene: 6. This CDR3 has 16 amino acids. In germline, CDR1 is SGDLS, CDR2 YYNGEE. CDR3 protein: CASSDQGQGNTGELFF. CDR3 coding DNA: TGTGCCAGCAGCGATCAAGGACAGGGCAACACCGGGGAGCTGTTTTTT.

Many counts were recorded for this clonotype. This chain joins TRBV12-3 or TRBV12-4 and TRBJ2-1; possibly TRBD2 for D (6 bases). Trimming took off 4 bases at V and 6 bases at J, with 19 bases between the two ends. The CDR3 extends over 16 amino acids. The CDR3 DNA sequence: TGTGCCAGCAGTTCCAGTAGCGGTCAAAAGAGCAATGAGCAGTTCTTC. Protein: CASSSSSGQKSNEQFF.

The CDR3 spells CASSFFGPGGAEAFF. As DNA, the CDR3 is TGTGCCAGCAGTTTTTTTGGCCCTGGGGGGGCTGAAGCTTTCTTT. V is TRBV25-1 and J is TRBJ1-1; maybe TRBD1 (5 bases). V lost 5 bases to trimming and J lost 6 bases, with 19 bases between them. This CDR3 is 15 amino acids long. Germline CDR1 MGHDK, CDR2 SYGVNS.

This chain connects TRBV19 to TRBJ1-1; 7 nucleotides match TRBD1. In germline, CDR1 is LNHDA, CDR2 SQIVND (reference sequence). The junction had 5 bases not matched to a gene; V was cut back by 10 bases and J by 6 bases. CDR3 length: 11 amino acids. CDR3 region: CATTTGSEAFF. CDR3 in DNA: TGTGCCACCACGACAGGGTCTGAAGCTTTCTTT. The full variable domain, in which reference TRBV19 and TRBJ1-1 provide the parts outside the CDR3, is DGGITQSPKYLFRKEGQNVTLSCEQNLNHDAMYWYRQDPGQGLRLIYYSQIVNDFQKGDIAEGYSVSREKKESFPLTVTSAQKNPTAFYLCATTTGSEAFFGQGTRLTVV.

This clonotype was counted at least ten times. The chain joins TRBV7-9 to TRBJ1-3; 9 positions match TRBD1. The CDR3 covers 15 residues. With 5 bases clipped from V and 7 bases from J, the junction kept 9 bases outside the gene matches. Germline V lookup: CDR1 SEHNR, CDR2 FQNEAQ (reference sequence). In DNA form, the CDR3 reads TGTGCCAGCAGCCCCCAAGGGACAGGGCGTAACACCATATATTTT. Residues: CASSPQGTGRNTIYF.

In its sample, this clonotype was seen a few times. The gene calls are TRBV24-1 and TRBJ1-5; TRBD1 agrees at 8 bases. The germline V gene encodes CDR1 KGHDR and CDR2 SFDVKD. The J segment lost 6 bases and the V segment lost 8 bases, leaving 11 bases of the junction unmatched. The CDR3 is made up of 15 amino acids. Here the CDR3 DNA reads TGTGCCACCAATGGGACAGGTTTATTGGGTCAGCCCCAGCATTTT. This encodes CATNGTGLLGQPQHF.

This chain uses TRBV13 with TRBJ1-5, with TRBD1 matching 8 bases. V dropped 5 bases and J dropped 13; count of bases not matched to a gene: 19. The CDR3 extends over 16 amino acids. Germline CDR1 and CDR2: PRHDT and FYEKMQ (reference sequence). The CDR3 nucleotides read TGTGCCAGCAGCCATTCAGAAGGAACAGGGGACAGGAAGCAGCATTTT. Its protein is CASSHSEGTGDRKQHF.

This clonotype was observed a handful of times. The J gene is TRBJ1-1, the V gene TRBV4-1, with a possible D match to TRBD1 (5 bases). This CDR3 has 16 residues. The V and J ends lost 3 bases and 2 bases respectively, with 16 bases between them. CDR1 is MGHRA, CDR2 YSYEKL, per germline. The CDR3: CASSQDTGTVNTEAFF. CDR3 DNA sequence: TGCGCCAGCAGCCAGGACACCGGGACGGTTAACACTGAAGCTTTCTTT.

This clonotype was observed many times. The chain links TRBV4-1 to TRBJ2-1, with D possibly being TRBD2 (8 bases). CDR3 length: 19 amino acids. Germline V gene lookup returns CDR1 MGHRA and CDR2 YSYEKL. With 1 base removed from V and 1 base from J, the gap between germline ends came to 20 bases. The DNA for the CDR3 is TGCGCCAGCAGCCAAGGAGGGGGCACGGGAGGGAGATCCTACAATGAGCAGTTCTTC. Amino acids: CASSQGGGTGGRSYNEQFF.

This chain links TRBV9 with TRBJ1-1; no firm D call. The CDR3 is 13 residues long. In germline, CDR1 is SGDLS, CDR2 YYNGEE. Trimming left V 0 bases short and J 5 bases short, with 8 bases between. The CDR3 nucleotides are TGTGCCAGCAGCGTAGGGTCGGGGACTGAAGCTTTCTTT. Residues: CASSVGSGTEAFF.

This clonotype has only a few counts. The chain uses TRBV18 and TRBJ2-1; D may be TRBD1 (6 bases). The CDR3 has 16 amino acids. Trimming cost V 4 bases and J 0 bases, with 13 bases left between them. Germline CDR1 is KGHSH and CDR2 is LQKENI. The CDR3 region is CASSLGTRSSYNEQFF. The CDR3 nucleotides are TGTGCCAGCTCACTTGGGACACGGAGCTCCTACAATGAGCAGTTCTTC.

This clonotype was picked up a small number of times. The rearrangement uses TRBV6-1 and TRBJ2-7; 7 bases line up with TRBD1. Germline V lookup: CDR1 MNHNS, CDR2 SASEGT. After removal of 9 bases from V and 3 bases from J, the junction contained 5 bases not matched to a gene. The length of the CDR3 is 12 residues. In nucleotides, the CDR3 is TGTGCCAGGTGGACAGGATACTACGAGCAGTACTTC. It specifies CARWTGYYEQYF.

The chain carries TRBV5-1 and TRBJ1-2, with 10 bases matching TRBD1. Germline V gene data show CDR1 as SGHRS and CDR2 as YFSETQ. V lost 2 bases to trimming and J lost 4 bases; unmatched junction nucleotides: 5. The CDR3 consists of 15 residues. This CDR3 is CASSFRDRGSYGYTF. In DNA form, the CDR3 reads TGCGCCAGCAGCTTCCGGGACAGGGGAAGCTATGGCTACACCTTC.

This clonotype is termed medium-sized. This chain's CDR3 is CASSLAPAPDTQYF. In nucleotides, the CDR3 is TGTGCCAGCAGCTTAGCGCCGGCCCCAGATACGCAGTATTTT. This rearrangement joins TRBV7-2 to TRBJ2-3; D gene unclear. V was shortened by 0 bases and J by 4 bases, with 8 bases between the two germline ends. The CDR3 sequence is 14 residues long. Per germline, CDR1 SGHTA and CDR2 FQGNSA.

For this clonotype: The junction shows a germline mismatch at one end, possibly a read error. The chain recombines TRBV7-6 with TRBJ2-5, with unresolved D. The CDR3 spans 13 residues. Germline V lookup: CDR1 SGHVS, CDR2 FNYEAQ. The CDR3 DNA reads TGTGCTAGCAGCTTAGCTTACGAAGAGACCCAGTACTTC. Translation gives CASSLAYEETQYF.

This clonotype was seen at least ten times. The chain carries TRBV7-2 and TRBJ2-7, with 8 bases lining up with TRBD2. This CDR3 comprises 18 residues. Germline assignment: CDR1 SGHTA and CDR2 FQGNSA. V lost 1 base, J lost 1 base, and 12 bases stayed unmatched. The DNA of the CDR3 is TGTGCCAGCAGCTTAGATAGGGGGAGCGGGAGTGTATCCTACGAGCAGTACTTC. Its protein product is CASSLDRGSGSVSYEQYF.

This clonotype has a handful of counts. This chain links TRBV5-4 with TRBJ1-2; D remains unclear. The CDR3 has 13 amino acids. V lost 2 bases, J lost 4 bases, and 9 bases lay in between. CDR1 is SGHNT and CDR2 is YYREEE in the germline V gene (reference sequence). Here the CDR3 reads CASSFRSIYGYTF. CDR3 nucleotide sequence: TGTGCCAGCAGCTTCAGGAGTATCTATGGCTACACCTTC.

The table lists this clonotype with a count of one. With a much larger clone just one base away, this may be a read error. V usage is TRBV7-4 and J usage is TRBJ2-7, with 8 nucleotides matching TRBD1. Germline-derived CDR1 and CDR2 are SGHVT and SQSDAQ. CDR3 length equals 15 residues. The CDR3 loop reads CATSSQGAPSYEQYF. CDR3 DNA sequence: TGTGCCACCAGCTCGCAGGGGGCCCCCTCCTACGAGCAGTACTTC.

V usage is TRBV12-5 and J usage is TRBJ2-2, with D uncertain. Germline CDR1 LGHNT, CDR2 FRNRAP. V was cut by 6 bases and J by 1 base, with 9 bases left in between. The CDR3 is 14 residues long. The CDR3, as DNA: TGTGCTAGTGGGTCGACATTGAACACCGGGGAGCTGTTTTTT. Amino acids: CASGSTLNTGELFF.

The chain is built from TRBV28 and TRBJ1-1; 7 nucleotides agree with TRBD1. The germline V gene has CDR1 MDHEN and CDR2 SYDVKM. This CDR3 region has 13 residues. Trimming removed 6 bases from V and 5 bases from J; junction bases left unmatched: 6. The CDR3 bases are TGTGCCAGCAGGCTGACAGGGAGAACTGAAGCTTTCTTT. Translated: CASRLTGRTEAFF.

This clonotype occurred many times. This chain connects TRBV12-3 or TRBV12-4 to TRBJ2-3, with 8 nucleotides matching TRBD1. The CDR3 contains 15 residues. J gave up 4 bases and V 2 bases, and 5 bases lay outside the gene matches. The CDR3: CASSLQQGVADTQYF. The CDR3 DNA follows: TGTGCCAGCAGTTTACAACAGGGGGTCGCAGATACGCAGTATTTT.

This clonotype showed up just a few times. The gene calls are TRBV5-6 and TRBJ1-1; TRBD1 is a possible D gene (6 bases). Trimming removed 4 bases at V and 7 bases at J, with 11 bases between. This CDR3 has 12 amino acids. Germline CDR1 reads SGHDT; CDR2 reads YYEEEE. The CDR3 loop reads CASSAGTLEAFF. CDR3 DNA sequence: TGTGCCAGCAGCGCTGGGACACTTGAAGCTTTCTTT. The full variable domain, with the rest looked up from reference TRBV5-6 and TRBJ1-1, is DAGVTQSPTHLIKTRGQQVTLRCSPKSGHDTVSWYQQALGQGPQFIFQYYEEEERQRGNFPDRFSGHQFPNYSSELNVNALLLGDSALYLCASSAGTLEAFFGQGTRLTVV.

This clonotype showed up many times. The chain uses TRBV7-2 and TRBJ1-2; 10 bases align to TRBD1. The germline V gene has CDR1 SGHTA and CDR2 FQGNSA. With 0 bases clipped from V and 8 bases from J, the junction kept 6 bases outside the gene matches. This CDR3 region has 15 residues. CDR3 DNA: TGTGCCAGCAGCTTAGCGTCAGGACAGGGGGTAGGCTACACCTTC. Translation: CASSLASGQGVGYTF.